Presented here are 20 T cell receptor beta chains from one specimen sequenced in a study of immune evolution from preneoplasia to lung adenocarcinoma. Repertoires were generated with immunoSEQ multiplex PCR, while TCRdb's copy carries only in-frame clones and drops some. Of around 6,300 clones listed, 73% are singletons. Sequences were obtained from FFPE lung adenocarcinoma in situ tissue. The receptors come from an older donor with lung adenocarcinoma.

This clone was seen only once. V usage is TRBV10-3 and J usage is TRBJ1-1; D is undetermined. Looked up from germline, CDR1 is ENHRY and CDR2 is SYGVKD. Trimming left V 2 bases short and J 1 base short, with 5 bases between. The CDR3 contains 13 residues. The CDR3 region has the DNA TGTGCCATCAGTGAGGCAGGGAACACTGAAGCTTTCTTT. The encoded protein is CAISEAGNTEAFF.

This rearrangement joins TRBV16 to TRBJ2-3; D ambiguous. This CDR3 comprises 16 residues. Germline V gene lookup returns CDR1 KGHSY and CDR2 FQNENV. V was trimmed by 2 bases and J by 0 bases, leaving 12 bases between them. The CDR3 nucleotides are TGTGCCAGCAGCCAAGGTCGTCAGCCTAGCACAGATACGCAGTATTTT. Protein: CASSQGRQPSTDTQYF.

This chain connects TRBV28 to TRBJ1-4; unclear D gene. V lost 5 bases and J 8 bases, leaving 9 bases between the germline ends. The germline V gene has CDR1 MDHEN and CDR2 SYDVKM. The CDR3 totals 12 residues. CDR3 residues: CASSSLGEKLFF. The CDR3 nucleotides are TGTGCCAGCAGTAGCCTCGGGGAAAAACTGTTTTTT.

The chain recombines TRBV27 with TRBJ2-1; D unresolved. Trimming cost V 6 bases and J 2 bases, with 14 bases left between them. CDR3 length: 15 residues. Germline assignment: CDR1 MNHEY and CDR2 SMNVEV (reference sequence). CDR3 DNA sequence: TGTGCCAGCAGCCACGCGGATACCCCCTACAATGAGCAGTTCTTC. As protein: CASSHADTPYNEQFF.

The V gene is TRBV30, the J gene TRBJ2-3; no reliable D call. V was trimmed by 0 bases and J by 11 bases, leaving 21 bases between them. Germline V lookup: CDR1 GTSNPN, CDR2 SVGIG (reference sequence). The length of the CDR3 is 15 residues. As DNA, the CDR3 is TGTGCCTGGAGTGTAGTAAGGGCATCCTCGACGGGGCAGTATTTT. Protein product: CAWSVVRASSTGQYF. The entire variable domain, with the rest obtained from reference TRBV30 and TRBJ2-3, is as follows: SQTIHQWPATLVQPVGSPLSLECTVEGTSNPNLYWYRQAAGRGLQLLFYSVGIGQISSEVPQNLSASRPQDRQFILSSKKLLLSDSGFYLCAWSVVRASSTGQYFGPGTRLTVL.

The V and J genes are TRBV2 and TRBJ1-1, with D perhaps TRBD1 (5 bases). This CDR3 is 13 amino acids long. CDR1 and CDR2 (germline): SNHLY, FYNNEI. V was clipped by 7 bases and J by 10 bases, with 19 bases between them. The CDR3 reads CASNDPAGRGAFF. In DNA, the CDR3 is TGTGCCAGCAATGACCCGGCTGGTAGGGGAGCTTTCTTT.

The chain links TRBV19 to TRBJ1-5, with D possibly being TRBD1 (6 bases). The CDR3 runs to 14 residues. In germline, CDR1 is LNHDA, CDR2 SQIVND (reference sequence). The V end was cut by 2 bases, the J end by 5 bases, with 10 bases between. DNA for the CDR3: TGTGCCAGTAGTATAAGGGGGGATCATCAGCCCCAGCATTTT. Its translation: CASSIRGDHQPQHF.

This chain joins TRBV7-2 and TRBJ1-4; D gene ambiguous. V dropped 4 bases and J dropped 6 bases, with 12 bases sitting between them. The CDR3 extends over 14 amino acids. In germline, CDR1 is SGHTA, CDR2 FQGNSA. In DNA, the CDR3 is TGTGCCAGCAGCTCCCGGCGGAGGGATGAAAAACTGTTTTTT. Translation gives CASSSRRRDEKLFF.

The V gene is TRBV18, the J gene TRBJ2-3; weak D call: TRBD1 (5 bases). Germline-derived CDR1 and CDR2 are KGHSH and LQKENI. The CDR3 consists of 14 residues. V was pared by 2 bases and J by 5 bases, with 11 bases between. The CDR3 protein is CASSPDSLIDTQYF. The CDR3 DNA is TGTGCCAGCTCACCAGACAGCCTCATAGATACGCAGTATTTT.

The rearrangement joins TRBV29-1 to TRBJ2-7, with D uncertain. CDR3 length: 10 residues. The V and J ends lost 0 bases and 6 bases respectively, with 3 bases between them. In germline, CDR1 is SQVTM, CDR2 ANQGSEA. CDR3 DNA sequence: TGCAGCGTTGAAGAAACCGAGCAGTACTTC. Residues: CSVEETEQYF.

The chain combines TRBV5-8 with TRBJ2-7; no clear D. The CDR3 spans 16 residues. V shed 3 bases and J shed 1 base, with 17 bases lying between them. The V gene's germline CDR1 is SGHTS and CDR2 YDEGEE. The CDR3 is CASSSSPGMGSYEQYF. DNA for the CDR3: TGTGCCAGCAGCTCATCTCCGGGTATGGGATCCTACGAGCAGTACTTC.

The chain joins TRBV28 to TRBJ2-2; D could derive from TRBD1 or TRBD2 (5 bases each). The CDR3 contains 17 residues. Germline CDR1 reads MDHEN; CDR2 reads SYDVKM. V lost 1 base and J lost 0, with 12 bases in between. CDR3 bases: TGTGCCAGCAGTTTATACGGGGTAGGGGCGAACACCGGGGAGCTGTTTTTT. Its translation is CASSLYGVGANTGELFF.

The J gene is TRBJ1-5, the V gene TRBV28; weak D call: TRBD1 (6 bases). Trimming shortened V by 4 bases and J by 2 bases, and 18 bases separated the two germline ends. The CDR3 spans 17 residues. CDR1 and CDR2 (germline): MDHEN, SYDVKM. This CDR3 reads CASSSTGSVLGNQPQHF. In DNA, the CDR3 is TGTGCCAGCAGTTCAACAGGGTCTGTGCTAGGCAATCAGCCCCAGCATTTT.

This sequence joins TRBV7-6 and TRBJ2-3, with 8 nucleotides matching TRBD2. With V trimmed by 0 bases and J by 4 bases, 12 bases remained unmatched. There are 18 residues in the CDR3. Germline CDR1 is SGHVS and CDR2 is FNYEAQ. The CDR3 coding sequence is TGTGCCAGCAGCTTAGCGCCCCCGGGAGCGGGGGTGGCAGATACGCAGTATTTT. Translation gives CASSLAPPGAGVADTQYF.

As for this clone: One end of the junction varies from germline; a read error may be responsible. The chain uses TRBV7-7 and TRBJ2-5; TRBD1 matches at 8 bases. CDR3 size: 14 residues. Germline CDR1 is SSHAT and CDR2 is FNYEAQ (reference sequence). The CDR3: CASSLGQGYETQYF. CDR3 nucleotides: TGTGCTAGCAGCTTAGGACAGGGCTATGAGACCCAGTACTTC.

This clone occurred once. This chain's CDR3 is CATTEFYEQYF. For the CDR3, the DNA is TGTGCCACCACAGAGTTCTACGAGCAGTACTTC. This chain uses TRBV6-5 with TRBJ2-5; D is uncertain. The J call may be incorrect, as the DNA end agrees better with TRBJ2-7. CDR3 length equals 11 residues. The germline gives CDR1 MNHEY, CDR2 SVGAGI.

This sequence joins TRBV18 and TRBJ2-7; the D call may be TRBD1 or TRBD2 (5 bases each). Germline lookup yields CDR1 KGHSH and CDR2 LQKENI. V shed 4 bases and J shed 0 bases, with 10 bases lying between them. There are 14 residues in the CDR3. CDR3: CASSHGTGSYEQYF. As DNA, the CDR3 is TGTGCCAGCTCACACGGGACGGGCTCCTACGAGCAGTACTTC.

J is TRBJ2-2 and V is TRBV10-1, with a weak D call TRBD1 (6 bases). The CDR3 has 15 amino acids. Germline assignment: CDR1 WNHNN and CDR2 SYGVQD (reference sequence). V was trimmed by 1 base and J by 1 base, leaving 7 bases between them. CDR3 sequence (DNA): TGCGCCAGCAGTGAGTTGACAGGGAACACCGGGGAGCTGTTTTTT. Translated: CASSELTGNTGELFF.

The genes are TRBV7-9 and TRBJ2-1; maybe TRBD2 (5 bases). Germline-derived CDR1 and CDR2 are SEHNR and FQNEAQ (reference sequence). The CDR3 is 13 amino acids. With 1 base removed from V and 6 bases from J, the gap between germline ends came to 7 bases. DNA of the CDR3: TGTGCCAGCAGCTTAGGCACTAGCAATGAGCAGTTCTTC. Protein: CASSLGTSNEQFF.

The table lists this clone with a few counts. V and J are TRBV6-4 and TRBJ1-1; no reliable D call. CDR1 is MRHNA, CDR2 SNTAGT, per germline. This CDR3 contains 13 residues. V lost 5 bases to trimming and J lost 7 bases, with 14 bases between them. The CDR3: CASSPGGRFEAFF. For the CDR3, the DNA is TGTGCCAGCAGTCCCGGAGGCCGATTTGAAGCTTTCTTT.